This T cell receptor (beta chain) was identified during a study of identical twins. The germline gives CDR1 DFQATT, CDR2 SNEGSKA (reference sequence). Deletions cut 2 bases from V and 1 base from J, with 12 bases between. This CDR3 comprises 15 residues. Template switching introduced a universal primer site, and the cDNA bore unique molecular identifiers. MiXCR, run by TCRdb on the 5' RACE reads, gives a single entry per CDR3 protein. The repertoire includes around 1.7 million distinct CDR3 sequences, under 35% of them detected once, and 0.25% to 0.3% sits in the top ten. This clonotype was obtained from a newborn girl in good health. V gene TRBV20-1 combines with J gene TRBJ1-5; D is perhaps TRBD1 (6 bases). Source material: cord blood. The CDR3 here is CSARPPTGSNQPQHF. CDR3 sequence (DNA): TGCAGTGCTAGACCCCCCACAGGGAGCAATCAGCCCCAGCATTTT.